Only one count was recorded for the clone carrying this TCR beta chain. Its antigen is not known. This record belongs to a study of T cell responses to AZD1222 COVID-19 vaccine. The study, taken as a whole, reports: Spike-specific TCR breadth and depth both grew after two AZD1222 doses. Baseline seropositivity characterized only six or seven AZD1222 recipients.

Using immunoSEQ multiplex PCR, the repertoire was profiled, and TCRdb retains in-frame clones only, with some absent. The sample carries roughly 99,000 clones, around nine tenths recorded once. This TCR derives from an adult in good health. The sample was peripheral blood, taken on day 0 of AZD1222 vaccination.

CDR3 in DNA: TGTGCCAGCAGTTACTCGCGGGACCGTAACTATGGCTACACCTTC. It encodes CASSYSRDRNYGYTF. J is TRBJ1-2 and V is TRBV6-5, with D maybe TRBD1 (5 bases). The CDR3 has 15 residues. CDR1 is MNHEY, CDR2 SVGAGI, per germline. Trimming shortened V by 0 bases and J by 1 base, and 9 bases separated the two germline ends.